What follows are 8 T cell receptor beta chains derived from one specimen sequenced in a study of T-cell memory formation after mild COVID-19. TCRdb reprocessed the 5' RACE reads with MiXCR, giving one entry per CDR3 protein. The sample has some 450,000 distinct CDR3 sequences; around 17% are singletons. The sample consisted of PBMCs or a T cell subset sorted from them (not recorded which). The receptors come from a man aged 18 to 29 who had mild COVID-19 (a few samples of this study predate the infection). Cell type and time point are not known.

This clonotype was seen a handful of times. The V call is TRBV18, the J call TRBJ2-3, with 10 bases aligning to TRBD2. V was clipped by 8 bases and J by 3 bases; unmatched bases: 8. Germline CDR1 and CDR2: KGHSH and LQKENI. This CDR3 contains 15 residues. In DNA form, the CDR3 reads TGTGCCAGCAGTCCCCCTAGCGGGGGAACAGATACGCAGTATTTT. Translation: CASSPPSGGTDTQYF.

This clonotype occurred a few times. V is TRBV20-1 and J is TRBJ2-7; D uncertain. Looked up from germline, CDR1 is DFQATT and CDR2 is SNEGSKA (reference sequence). The CDR3 sequence is 14 residues long. With 1 base removed from V and 3 bases from J, the gap between germline ends came to 13 bases. This chain's CDR3 is CSARGGNAGYEQYF. The CDR3 bases are TGCAGTGCTAGAGGGGGTAACGCCGGCTACGAGCAGTACTTC.

This clonotype was seen a few times. The chain couples TRBV7-2 to TRBJ2-1; D remains ambiguous. The CDR3 runs 11 residues. Deletions cut 5 bases from V and 9 bases from J, with 8 bases between. Per germline, CDR1 SGHTA and CDR2 FQGNSA. CDR3 sequence: CASSPGSEQFF. DNA of the CDR3: TGTGCCAGCAGCCCCGGAAGTGAGCAGTTCTTC.

This clonotype has only a few counts. J is TRBJ2-1 and V is TRBV5-5, with no clear D. Germline V gene sequence: CDR1 SGHKS, CDR2 YYEKEE (reference sequence). CDR3 size: 15 residues. Deletions cut 3 bases from V and 7 bases from J, with 17 bases between. The CDR3 reads CASSSTMSLGNEQFF. In DNA, the CDR3 is TGTGCCAGCAGCTCTACAATGAGCTTAGGGAATGAGCAGTTCTTC. The variable domain in full, completed from reference TRBV5-5 and TRBJ2-1, reads DAGVTQSPTHLIKTRGQQVTLRCSPISGHKSVSWYQQVLGQGPQFIFQYYEKEERGRGNFPDRFSARQFPNYSSELNVNALLLGDSALYLCASSSTMSLGNEQFFGPGTRLTVL.

This clonotype has a handful of counts. This chain links TRBV20-1 with TRBJ1-1; TRBD1 matches at 7 bases. The CDR3 consists of 12 residues. Germline CDR1 is DFQATT and CDR2 is SNEGSKA (reference sequence). The CDR3 nucleotides read TGCAGGGACAGGAGGACGGGCACTGAAGCTTTCTTT. Amino acids: CRDRRTGTEAFF.

This clonotype has more than one count but fewer than ten. Mismatch with germline at one junction end may stem from a read error. The V call is TRBV12-3 or TRBV12-4, the J call TRBJ1-1; D is uncertain. CDR3 length: 15 residues. CDR3 DNA: TGTGCCAGCATTTTATGGAGAATTCGTGGCACTGAAGCTTTCTTT. This gives the protein CASILWRIRGTEAFF.

This clonotype was seen repeatedly, ten times or more. The CDR3 nucleotides are TGTGCCAGCAGCTGGGGAGGCTACGAGCAGTACGTC. Translated: CASSWGGYEQYV. The chain employs TRBV7-9 and TRBJ2-7, with D possibly being TRBD2 (6 bases). This CDR3 has 12 residues. V lost 4 bases, J lost 3 bases, and 7 bases lay in between. Germline loops: CDR1 SEHNR, CDR2 FQNEAQ (reference sequence).

The chain uses TRBV24-1 and TRBJ2-1, with TRBD2 identical over 9 bases. V lost 6 bases, J lost 4 bases, and 3 bases stayed unmatched. Germline assignment: CDR1 KGHDR and CDR2 SFDVKD. The CDR3 length is 14 residues. CDR3: CATSSLAGYNEQFF. CDR3 nucleotide sequence: TGTGCCACCAGTTCGCTAGCGGGATACAATGAGCAGTTCTTC.